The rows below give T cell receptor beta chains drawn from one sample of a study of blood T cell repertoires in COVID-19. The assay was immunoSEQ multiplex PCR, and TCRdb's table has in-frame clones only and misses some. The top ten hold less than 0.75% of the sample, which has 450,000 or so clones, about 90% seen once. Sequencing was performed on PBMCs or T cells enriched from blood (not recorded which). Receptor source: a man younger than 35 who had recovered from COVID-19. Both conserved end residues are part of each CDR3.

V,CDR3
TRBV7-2,CASSDTDREGQPQHF
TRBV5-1,CASTQGNEKLFF
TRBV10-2,CASSEQGEVGGYTF
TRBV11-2,CASSLDRLAGDTQYF
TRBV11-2,CASSFAAGNSPLHF
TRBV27,CASSELAGGVETQYF
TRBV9,CASSVAGQGAGNTIYF
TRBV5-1,CASRQDTESNTF
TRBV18,CASSPQGVTEAFF
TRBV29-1,CSVEWADLTGELFF
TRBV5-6,CASSPIGEFEAFF
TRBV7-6,CASSLEGEKLFF
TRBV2,CASSEFGRGDPYNEQFF
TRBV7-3,CASSLGGTAISNQPQHF
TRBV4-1,CASSQLQDRGRRSGNTIYF
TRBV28,CASSPRGSGGLETQYF
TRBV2,CASNQGLAGSETQYF
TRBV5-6,CASSSQQAFLYGYTF
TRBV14,CASSPLAGVPYEQYF
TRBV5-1,CASSLEAGKYGYTF
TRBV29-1,CSVGWTGGQPQHF
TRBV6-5,CASSYSIAGVGGYTF
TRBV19,CASSIALAVTYEQYF
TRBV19,CASSTQGQANTEAFF
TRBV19,CASSVRQEKLFF
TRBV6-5,CASSPGGGFPYEQYF
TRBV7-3,CASSLPFTGELFF
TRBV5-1,CASSSHLSGNTGELFF
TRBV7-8,CASSLAGTGTANTGELFF
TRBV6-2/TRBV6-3,CASSTPPGQEAFF
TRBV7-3,CASSHRLAGGPDTQYF
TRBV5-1,CASRSRRGPVGTEAFF
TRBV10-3,CAISDGRQETQYF
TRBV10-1,CASSETPSYEQYF
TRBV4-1,CASSQAGESNQPQHF
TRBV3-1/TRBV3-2,CASSHQTGGQLEAFF
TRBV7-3,CASSPRGEGGYTF
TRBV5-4,CASSLGLAGAQETQYF
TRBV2,CASSFGPLRDMNTEAFF
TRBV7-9,CASRGEVETEAFF
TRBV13,CASSSGGQAGGYTF
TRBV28,CASRSQLRGQYF
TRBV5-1,CASTQDVNYGYTF
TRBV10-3,CAISELQGNAEAFF
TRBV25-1,CASSATSGKRGETQYF
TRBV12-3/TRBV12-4,CASSLGTIEAFF
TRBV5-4,CASSFLTGGITGELFF
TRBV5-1,CASSLSGTGSTDTQYF
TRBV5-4,CASSLAGGGELFF
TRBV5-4,CASSFGQGVNEKLFF
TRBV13,CASSLLEAPFLHF
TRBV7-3,CASSPGTFINEQFF
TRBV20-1,CSASRTENQPQHF
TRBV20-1,CSAHQGYEQYF
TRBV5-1,CASSLVGQGSISYNEQFF
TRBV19,CASSILDPGQSYGYTF
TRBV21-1,CASSKEVNYGLCEQYF
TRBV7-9,CASSPTGAYEQYF
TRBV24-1,CATRDRLSGNTIYF